This T cell receptor (beta chain) was obtained from a study of control samples from healthy donors and cancer patients. Sequenced by immunoSEQ multiplex PCR; TCRdb stores in-frame clones only, minus some. The sample holds about 160,000 clones; roughly nine tenths are singletons and the top ten take 0.68%. The germline V and J ends were trimmed by 5 bases and 0 bases, with 11 bases remaining between them. CDR3 length equals 16 residues. Looked up from germline, CDR1 is LNHDA and CDR2 is SQIVND (reference sequence). This clonotype originated in a woman in her 30s in good health. The chain employs TRBV19 and TRBJ2-6; no definite D call. Sequenced material: blood. CDR3 bases: TGTGCCAGTAGTCCTCGTGGTTACTCTGGGGCCAACGTCCTGACTTTC. Translating gives CASSPRGYSGANVLTF.